Detailed here is one TCR beta chain. The data originate from a study of blood T cell repertoires in COVID-19. This table comes from immunoSEQ multiplex PCR, and its TCRdb copy is limited to in-frame clones, with some not included. The sample shows about 35,000 clones, 87% of them seen only once. Trimming removed 4 bases from V and 3 bases from J; junction bases left unmatched: 9. This CDR3 contains 18 residues. Germline V CDR1 and CDR2: KGHSH, LQKENI. The clonotype comes from a human donor in a cohort sampled during active COVID-19. This chain connects TRBV18 to TRBJ2-6, with 10 bases lining up with TRBD2. Input material: peripheral blood. The CDR3 bases are TGTGCCAGCTCACGGGAACCAGCGGGGGGGCTTGGGGCCAACGTCCTGACTTTC. It codes for CASSREPAGGLGANVLTF.